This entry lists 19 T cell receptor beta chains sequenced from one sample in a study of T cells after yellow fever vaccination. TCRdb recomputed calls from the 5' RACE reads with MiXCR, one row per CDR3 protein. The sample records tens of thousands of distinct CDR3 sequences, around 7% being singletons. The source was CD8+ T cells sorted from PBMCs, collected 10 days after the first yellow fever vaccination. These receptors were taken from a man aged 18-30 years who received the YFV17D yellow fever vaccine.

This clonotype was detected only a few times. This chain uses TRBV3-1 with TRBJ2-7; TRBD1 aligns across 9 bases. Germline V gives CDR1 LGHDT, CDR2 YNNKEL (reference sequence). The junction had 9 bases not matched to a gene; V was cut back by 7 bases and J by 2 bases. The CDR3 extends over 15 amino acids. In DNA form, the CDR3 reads TGTGCCAGCAAAACGACAGGGGGGAATCCCTACGAGCAGTACTTC. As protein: CASKTTGGNPYEQYF.

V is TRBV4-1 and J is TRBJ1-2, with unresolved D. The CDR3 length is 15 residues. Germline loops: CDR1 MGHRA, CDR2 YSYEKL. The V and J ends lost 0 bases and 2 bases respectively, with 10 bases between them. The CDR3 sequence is CASSQEAATNYGYTF. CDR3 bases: TGCGCCAGCAGCCAAGAAGCCGCGACAAACTATGGCTACACCTTC.

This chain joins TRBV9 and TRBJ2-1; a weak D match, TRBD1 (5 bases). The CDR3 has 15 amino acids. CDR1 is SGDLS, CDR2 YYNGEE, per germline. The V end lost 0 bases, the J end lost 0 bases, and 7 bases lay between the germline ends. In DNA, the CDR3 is TGTGCCAGCAGCGTAGGCAGGGCCTCCTACAATGAGCAGTTCTTC. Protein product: CASSVGRASYNEQFF.

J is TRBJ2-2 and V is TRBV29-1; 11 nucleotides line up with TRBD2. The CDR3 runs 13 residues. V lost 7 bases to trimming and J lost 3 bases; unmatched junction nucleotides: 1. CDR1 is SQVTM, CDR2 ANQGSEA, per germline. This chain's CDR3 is CSATSGDTGELFF. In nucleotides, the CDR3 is TGCAGCGCGACTAGCGGGGACACCGGGGAGCTGTTTTTT.

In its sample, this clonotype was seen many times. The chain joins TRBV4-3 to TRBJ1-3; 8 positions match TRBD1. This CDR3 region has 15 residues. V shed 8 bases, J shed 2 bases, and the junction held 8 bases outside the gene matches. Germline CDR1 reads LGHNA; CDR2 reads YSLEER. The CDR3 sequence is CASGLDREAGNTIYF. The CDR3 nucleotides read TGCGCCAGCGGACTGGACAGGGAGGCTGGAAACACCATATATTTT.

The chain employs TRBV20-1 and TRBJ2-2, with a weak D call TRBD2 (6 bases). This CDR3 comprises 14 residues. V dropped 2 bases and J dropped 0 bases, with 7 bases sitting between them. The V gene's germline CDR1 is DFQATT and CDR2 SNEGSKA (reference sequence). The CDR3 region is CSARRGTNTGELFF. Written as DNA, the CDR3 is TGCAGTGCTAGACGCGGGACGAACACCGGGGAGCTGTTTTTT.

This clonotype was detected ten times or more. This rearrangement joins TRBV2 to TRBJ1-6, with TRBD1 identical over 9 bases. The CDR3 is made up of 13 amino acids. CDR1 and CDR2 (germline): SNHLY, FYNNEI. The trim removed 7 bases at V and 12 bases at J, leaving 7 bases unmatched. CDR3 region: CASKRQGGEPLHF. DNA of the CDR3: TGTGCCAGCAAAAGACAGGGGGGGGAACCCCTCCACTTT.

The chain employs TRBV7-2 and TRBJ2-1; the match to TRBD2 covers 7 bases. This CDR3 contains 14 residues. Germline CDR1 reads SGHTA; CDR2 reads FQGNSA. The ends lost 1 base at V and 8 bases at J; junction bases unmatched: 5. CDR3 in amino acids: CASSLEREGYEQFF. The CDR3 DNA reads TGTGCCAGCAGCTTAGAGAGGGAGGGGTATGAGCAGTTCTTC.

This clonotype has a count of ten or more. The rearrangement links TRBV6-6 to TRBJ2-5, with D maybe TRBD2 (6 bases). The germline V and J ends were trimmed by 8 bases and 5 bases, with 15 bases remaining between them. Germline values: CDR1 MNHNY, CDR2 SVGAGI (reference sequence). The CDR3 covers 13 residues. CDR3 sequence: CASVPLREETQYF. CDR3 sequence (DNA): TGTGCCAGCGTGCCCCTTCGGGAGGAGACCCAGTACTTC.

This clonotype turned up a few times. The CDR3 DNA sequence: TGTGCCAGCAGCTTAAAGTCTGGAACTACGGAAACTGGGGCCAACGTCCTGACTTTC. Translation gives CASSLKSGTTETGANVLTF. The rearrangement links TRBV11-1 to TRBJ2-6, with no clear D. Germline V gene data show CDR1 as SGHAT and CDR2 as FQDESV (reference sequence). The V and J ends lost 2 bases and 2 bases respectively, with 19 bases between them. This CDR3 is built from 19 residues.

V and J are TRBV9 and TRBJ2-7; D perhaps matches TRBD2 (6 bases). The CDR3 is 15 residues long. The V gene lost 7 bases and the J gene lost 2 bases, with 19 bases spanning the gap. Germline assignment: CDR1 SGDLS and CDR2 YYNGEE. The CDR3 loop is CASGSGPKGTYEQYF. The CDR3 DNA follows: TGTGCCAGCGGTAGCGGCCCCAAGGGAACCTACGAGCAGTACTTC.

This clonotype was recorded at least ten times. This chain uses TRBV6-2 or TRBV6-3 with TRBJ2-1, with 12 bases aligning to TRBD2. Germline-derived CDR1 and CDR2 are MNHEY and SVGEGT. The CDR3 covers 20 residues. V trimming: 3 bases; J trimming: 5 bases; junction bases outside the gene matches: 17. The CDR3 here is CASSYYRWLAGGSLNNEQFF. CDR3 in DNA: TGTGCCAGCAGTTATTATCGGTGGCTAGCGGGGGGGTCTCTCAACAATGAGCAGTTCTTC.

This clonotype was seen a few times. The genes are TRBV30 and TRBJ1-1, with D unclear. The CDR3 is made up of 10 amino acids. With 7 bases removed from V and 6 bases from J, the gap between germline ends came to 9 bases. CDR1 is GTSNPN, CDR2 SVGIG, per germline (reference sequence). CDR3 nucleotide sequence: TGTGCCTCGGACGGCCCTGAAGCTTTCTTT. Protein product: CASDGPEAFF.

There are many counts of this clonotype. The DNA for the CDR3 is TGCGCCAGCAGCCCCCGGGACATCGGAAACACTGAAGCTTTCTTT. Its translation is CASSPRDIGNTEAFF. The chain combines TRBV5-1 with TRBJ1-1; tentative D call: TRBD1 (6 bases). The CDR3 has 15 amino acids. The germline CDR1 and CDR2 sequences are SGHRS and YFSETQ. Trimming took 4 bases from V and 2 from J, leaving 15 bases between them. Based on the CDR3 plus reference TRBV5-1 and TRBJ1-1, the full variable domain is KAGVTQTPRYLIKTRGQQVTLSCSPISGHRSVSWYQQTPGQGLQFLFEYFSETQRNKGNFPGRFSGRQFSNSRSEMNVSTLELGDSALYLCASSPRDIGNTEAFFGQGTRLTVV.

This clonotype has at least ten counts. In DNA, the CDR3 is TGTGCCAGCGGAAGAACCTACGAGCAGTACTTC. This translates into CASGRTYEQYF. The J gene is TRBJ2-7, the V gene TRBV7-9, with D uncertain. CDR1 SEHNR and CDR2 FQNEAQ come from the germline V gene (reference sequence). The CDR3 sequence is 11 residues long. V lost 8 bases to trimming and J lost 2 bases, with 7 bases between them.

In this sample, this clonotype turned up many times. The CDR3 nucleotides read TGCGCCAGCAGCCCCTCCGATACAGGGAATTCACCCCTCCACTTT. Protein product: CASSPSDTGNSPLHF. The chain uses TRBV4-1 and TRBJ1-6, with D possibly matching TRBD1 (6 bases). V was shortened by 4 bases and J by 7 bases, with 14 bases between the two germline ends. The CDR3 is 15 amino acids. Germline CDR1 and CDR2: MGHRA and YSYEKL.

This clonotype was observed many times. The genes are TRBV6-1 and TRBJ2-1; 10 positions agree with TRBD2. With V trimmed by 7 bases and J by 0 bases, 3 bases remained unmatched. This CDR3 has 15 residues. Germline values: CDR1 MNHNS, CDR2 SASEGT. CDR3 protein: CASNPSGGSYNEQFF. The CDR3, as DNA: TGTGCCAGCAACCCTAGCGGGGGCTCCTACAATGAGCAGTTCTTC.

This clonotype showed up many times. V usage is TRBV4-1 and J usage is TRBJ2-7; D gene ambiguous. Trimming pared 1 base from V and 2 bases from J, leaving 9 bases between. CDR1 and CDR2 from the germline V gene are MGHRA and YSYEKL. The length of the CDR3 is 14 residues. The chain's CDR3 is CASSQGLGAYEQYF. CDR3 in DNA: TGCGCCAGCAGCCAAGGTTTGGGTGCCTACGAGCAGTACTTC.

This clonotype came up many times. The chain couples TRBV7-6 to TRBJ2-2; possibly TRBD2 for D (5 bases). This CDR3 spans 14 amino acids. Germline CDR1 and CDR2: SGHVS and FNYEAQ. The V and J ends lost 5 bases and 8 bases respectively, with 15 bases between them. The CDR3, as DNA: TGTGCCAGCAGCCCCAGCGGAGGCACTGGGGAGCTGTTTTTT. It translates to CASSPSGGTGELFF.